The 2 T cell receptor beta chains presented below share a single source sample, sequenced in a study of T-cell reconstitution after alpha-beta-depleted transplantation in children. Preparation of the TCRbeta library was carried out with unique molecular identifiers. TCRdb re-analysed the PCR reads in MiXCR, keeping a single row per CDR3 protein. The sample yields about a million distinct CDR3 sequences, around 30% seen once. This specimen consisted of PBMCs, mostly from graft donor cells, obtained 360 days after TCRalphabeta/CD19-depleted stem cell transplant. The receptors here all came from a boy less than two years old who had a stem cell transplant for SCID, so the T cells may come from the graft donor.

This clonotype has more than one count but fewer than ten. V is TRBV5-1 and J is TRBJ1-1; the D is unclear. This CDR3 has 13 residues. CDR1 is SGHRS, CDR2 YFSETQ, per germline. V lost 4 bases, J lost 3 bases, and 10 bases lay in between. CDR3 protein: CASSADGYTEAFF. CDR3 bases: TGCGCCAGCAGCGCGGACGGGTACACTGAAGCTTTCTTT. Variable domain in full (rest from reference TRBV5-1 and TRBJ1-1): KAGVTQTPRYLIKTRGQQVTLSCSPISGHRSVSWYQQTPGQGLQFLFEYFSETQRNKGNFPGRFSGRQFSNSRSEMNVSTLELGDSALYLCASSADGYTEAFFGQGTRLTVV.

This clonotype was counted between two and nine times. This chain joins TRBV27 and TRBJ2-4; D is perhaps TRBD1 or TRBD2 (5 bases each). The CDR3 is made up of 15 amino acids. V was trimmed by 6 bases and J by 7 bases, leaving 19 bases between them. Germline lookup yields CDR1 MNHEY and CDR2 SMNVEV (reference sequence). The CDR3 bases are TGTGCCAGCAGCCTTGGCTGGGACCCAGAGAACATTCAGTACTTC. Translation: CASSLGWDPENIQYF.